Listed here are 2 T cell receptor beta chains from one sample, sequenced in a study of CD8 T cells in Susac syndrome. RNA was extracted with the RNeasy kit, and a quantity of roughly 0.5 to 1 ug was reverse transcribed using random hexamers. TCRdb reanalysed the immunoSEQ multiplex PCR reads using MiXCR and keeps one entry per CDR3 protein. Among nearly 25,000 distinct CDR3 sequences listed, approximately 92% were seen once. Material for sequencing was CD8+ T cells from PBMCs. The receptor source for this set is a human donor with Susac syndrome.

The J gene is TRBJ2-3, the V gene TRBV28; tentatively, D is TRBD2 (6 bases). The CDR3 has 16 amino acids. The germline V gene has CDR1 MDHEN and CDR2 SYDVKM. The V end was cut by 1 base, the J end by 0 bases, with 11 bases between. CDR3 sequence (DNA): TGTGCCAGCAGTTTATTGGGGGGTTCTAGCACAGATACGCAGTATTTT. Translation gives CASSLLGGSSTDTQYF.

The DNA of the CDR3 is TGTGCCAGCAGCCCTAAGAGCCAAGAGACCCAGTACTTC. Protein product: CASSPKSQETQYF. The chain has TRBV7-9 and TRBJ2-5; D is unresolved. The CDR3 is 13 amino acids. The germline V and J ends were trimmed by 5 bases and 1 base, with 8 bases remaining between them. Germline assignment: CDR1 SEHNR and CDR2 FQNEAQ (reference sequence).